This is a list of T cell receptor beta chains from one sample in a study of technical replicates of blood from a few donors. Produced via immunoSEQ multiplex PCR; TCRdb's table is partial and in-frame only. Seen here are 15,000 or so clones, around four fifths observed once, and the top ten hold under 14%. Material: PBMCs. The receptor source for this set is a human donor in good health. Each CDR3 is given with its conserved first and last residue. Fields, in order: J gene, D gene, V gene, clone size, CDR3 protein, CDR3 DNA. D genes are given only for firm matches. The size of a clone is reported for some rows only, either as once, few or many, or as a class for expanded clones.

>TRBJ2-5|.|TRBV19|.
CASSMSGLETQYF
TGTGCCAGTAGTATGAGTGGTTTGGAGACCCAGTACTTC
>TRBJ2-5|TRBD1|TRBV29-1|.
CSYRGVQETQYF
TGCAGCTACAGGGGCGTTCAAGAGACCCAGTACTTC
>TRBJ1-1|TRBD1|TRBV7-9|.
CASSDGQGENTEAFF
TGTGCCAGCAGCGACGGACAGGGGGAGAACACTGAAGCTTTCTTT
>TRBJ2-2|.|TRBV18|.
CASSPTGNTGELFF
TGTGCCAGCTCACCCACAGGGAACACCGGGGAGCTGTTTTTT
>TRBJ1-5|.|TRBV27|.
CASSLRGINQPQHF
TGTGCCAGCAGTTTACGGGGGATCAATCAGCCCCAGCATTTT
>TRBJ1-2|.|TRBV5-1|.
CASRGGSSSVSNYGYTF
TGCGCCAGCAGGGGGGGTAGCAGCTCGGTTTCTAACTATGGCTACACCTTC
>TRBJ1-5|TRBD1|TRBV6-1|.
CASQGGGTGAQPQHF
TGTGCCAGCCAAGGAGGGGGGACAGGGGCTCAGCCCCAGCATTTT
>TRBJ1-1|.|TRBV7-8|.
CATQTGGTEAFF
TGTGCCACCCAGACCGGGGGGACTGAAGCTTTCTTT
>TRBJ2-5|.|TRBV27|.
CASSLLGAWGPRKSEIKYQETQYF
TGTGCCAGCAGTTTACTGGGGGCCTGGGGCCCGAGGAAAAGCGAGATTAAGTACCAAGAGACCCAGTACTTC
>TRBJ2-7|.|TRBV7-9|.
CASSLDSKTYEQYF
TGTGCCAGCAGCTTAGATAGCAAAACCTACGAGCAGTACTTC
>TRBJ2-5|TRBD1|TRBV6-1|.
CASRGTVTMETQYF
TGTGCCAGCAGAGGGACAGTAACGATGGAGACCCAGTACTTC
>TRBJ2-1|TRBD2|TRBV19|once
CASSSWSGRSSSYNEQFF
TGTGCCAGTAGTTCGTGGAGCGGGAGGAGCAGCTCCTACAATGAGCAGTTCTTC
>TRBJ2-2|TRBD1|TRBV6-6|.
CASSSQGAKKGELFF
TGTGCCAGCAGTTCGCAGGGGGCAAAGAAAGGGGAGCTGTTTTTT
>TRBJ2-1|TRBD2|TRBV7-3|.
CASSAGGRDYNEQFF
TGTGCCAGCTCGGCTGGGGGGAGGGACTACAATGAGCAGTTCTTC
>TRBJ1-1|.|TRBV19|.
CASSIEGVMNTEAFF
TGTGCCAGTAGTATAGAGGGAGTCATGAACACTGAAGCTTTCTTT
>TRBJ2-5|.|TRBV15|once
CATSSSGVQETQYF
TGTGCCACCAGCTCCTCGGGGGTCCAAGAGACCCAGTACTTC
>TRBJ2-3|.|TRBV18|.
CASSPVESTDTQYF
TGTGCCAGCTCACCTGTGGAGAGCACAGATACGCAGTATTTT
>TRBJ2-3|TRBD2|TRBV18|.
CASSSAYLAGAGDTQYF
TGTGCCAGCTCATCCGCCTACTTAGCGGGTGCCGGGGATACGCAGTATTTT
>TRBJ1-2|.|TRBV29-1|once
CSGWSPGNYGYTF
TGCAGCGGTTGGTCCCCCGGGAACTATGGCTACACCTTC
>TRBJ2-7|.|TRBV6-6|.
CASSPSGYGGPWEQYF
TGTGCCAGCAGCCCGTCGGGATATGGAGGACCATGGGAGCAGTACTTC
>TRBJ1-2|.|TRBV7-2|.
CASSFGGGFGYTF
TGTGCCAGCAGCTTTGGGGGGGGGTTTGGCTACACCTTC
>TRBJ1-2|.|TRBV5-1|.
CASSLGPRGGGPNYGYTF
TGCGCCAGCAGCTTGGGACCCAGGGGTGGGGGTCCTAACTATGGCTACACCTTC
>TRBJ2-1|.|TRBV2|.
CASSDGKILPNEQFF
TGTGCCAGCAGTGACGGGAAGATCCTTCCCAATGAGCAGTTCTTC
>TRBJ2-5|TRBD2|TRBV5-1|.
CASSFRLAGVSGEYQETQYF
TGCGCCAGCAGCTTTAGACTAGCGGGAGTCAGTGGGGAGTACCAAGAGACCCAGTACTTC
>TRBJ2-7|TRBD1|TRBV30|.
CAWSVGQGYEQYF
TGTGCCTGGAGTGTAGGACAGGGCTACGAGCAGTACTTC
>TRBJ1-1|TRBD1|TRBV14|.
CASSQDRDTEAFF
TGTGCCAGCAGCCAGGACAGGGACACTGAAGCTTTCTTT
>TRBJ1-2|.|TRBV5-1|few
CASSYTGTPELGYTF
TGCGCCAGCAGCTACACCGGGACACCGGAATTGGGCTACACCTTC